Listed here are 26 T cell receptor beta chains from one sample, sequenced in a study of cytomegalovirus exposure and HLA in healthy donors. The PCR had 60 Vbeta and 13 Jbeta primers. Libraries were prepared by immunoSEQ multiplex PCR; TCRdb keeps only in-frame clonotypes and omits some of them. Seen here are around 200,000 clones, roughly 79% observed once, and the top ten hold 1.5% to 2%. The sequenced sample consisted of PBMCs. These receptors were obtained from a man younger than 35 in good health and CMV-seronegative.

This clone was picked up a small number of times. The chain joins TRBV25-1 to TRBJ2-5, with 10 bases lining up with TRBD2. The V segment lost 4 bases and the J segment 3 bases; nucleotides outside the gene matches: 5. In germline, CDR1 is MGHDK, CDR2 SYGVNS. The CDR3 totals 15 residues. CDR3 nucleotides: TGTGCCAGCAGTGGAACCGGACTAGCGGAAGAGACCCAGTACTTC. Its protein is CASSGTGLAEETQYF.

The V call is TRBV11-2, the J call TRBJ2-7; TRBD2 aligns across 13 bases. CDR1 is SGHAT, CDR2 FQNNGV, per germline. There are 16 residues in the CDR3. The ends lost 0 bases at V and 2 bases at J; junction bases unmatched: 1. CDR3 in amino acids: CASSLEGLAGAYEQYF. Written as DNA, the CDR3 is TGTGCCAGCAGCTTAGAAGGACTAGCGGGGGCCTACGAGCAGTACTTC.

The rearrangement joins TRBV9 to TRBJ2-1; no clear D gene. Per germline, CDR1 SGDLS and CDR2 YYNGEE. This CDR3 has 12 amino acids. The ends were cut back, 4 bases at V and 9 bases at J, with 11 bases in the middle. The CDR3, as DNA: TGTGCCAGCAGCCCACCGTTGGCTGAGCAGTTCTTC. Its translation is CASSPPLAEQFF.

This clone was observed a single time. J is TRBJ2-2 and V is TRBV7-9; 11 positions match TRBD2. Trimming took 5 bases from V and 5 from J; bases not matched to a gene: 4. This CDR3 has 15 residues. Germline V CDR1 and CDR2: SEHNR, FQNEAQ (reference sequence). The CDR3 reads CASSKLAGETGELFF. CDR3 DNA: TGTGCCAGCAGCAAACTAGCGGGAGAAACCGGGGAGCTGTTTTTT.

This clone was counted a single time. V gene TRBV7-9 combines with J gene TRBJ2-2, with 7 bases fitting TRBD1. The length of the CDR3 is 16 residues. Per germline, CDR1 SEHNR and CDR2 FQNEAQ (reference sequence). The ends lost 5 bases at V and 1 base at J; junction bases unmatched: 7. The CDR3 loop reads CASSISGQENTGELFF. DNA of the CDR3: TGTGCCAGCAGCATAAGTGGACAGGAGAACACCGGGGAGCTGTTTTTT.

This clone was detected only once. The V call is TRBV5-1, the J call TRBJ1-6; D is unclear. Germline CDR1 SGHRS, CDR2 YFSETQ. Trimming left V 0 bases short and J 5 bases short, with 9 bases between. The CDR3 loop spans 15 amino acids. As DNA, the CDR3 is TGCGCCAGCAGCTTGGACCAAGCAAATAATTCACCCCTCCACTTT. This codes for CASSLDQANNSPLHF.

This rearrangement joins TRBV11-2 to TRBJ2-1; D may be TRBD2 (6 bases). The CDR3 has 13 residues. Trimming stripped 5 bases from V and 5 bases from J, with 10 bases between. From germline, CDR1 is SGHAT and CDR2 FQNNGV. DNA for the CDR3: TGTGCCAGCAGCCAAGGACTAAACAATGAGCAGTTCTTC. Its protein product is CASSQGLNNEQFF.

This rearrangement joins TRBV6-5 to TRBJ2-1; 8 bases align to TRBD2. J lost 5 bases, V lost 5 bases, and 5 bases had no gene match. There are 14 residues in the CDR3. Per the germline V gene, CDR1 is MNHEY and CDR2 is SVGAGI. The CDR3, as DNA: TGTGCCAGCAGTCGCCCGGGGGGGAACAATGAGCAGTTCTTC. It yields the protein CASSRPGGNNEQFF.

This chain connects TRBV25-1 to TRBJ1-3; D not certain. V was trimmed by 1 base and J by 2 bases, leaving 12 bases between them. CDR3 size: 16 residues. Germline V gene lookup returns CDR1 MGHDK and CDR2 SYGVNS. The CDR3 here is CASSESAGDPGNTIYF. CDR3 in DNA: TGTGCCAGCAGTGAATCAGCCGGGGATCCTGGAAACACCATATATTTT.

In its sample, this clone was seen a few times. This chain links TRBV30 with TRBJ2-3; 11 bases match TRBD2. V shed 5 bases and J 3 bases; nucleotides not matched to a gene: 7. CDR3 length: 15 amino acids. Germline CDR1 reads GTSNPN; CDR2 reads SVGIG (reference sequence). The CDR3 region is CAWDRLAGGTDTQYF. The CDR3 DNA follows: TGTGCCTGGGACCGCCTAGCGGGAGGTACAGATACGCAGTATTTT.

The chain is built from TRBV11-3 and TRBJ2-2; maybe TRBD2 (6 bases). Trimming cost V 5 bases and J 2 bases, with 12 bases left between them. Germline V lookup: CDR1 SGHNT, CDR2 YENEEA. The CDR3 has 15 amino acids. The CDR3 here is CASSPGDGNTGELFF. As DNA, the CDR3 is TGTGCCAGCAGCCCGGGGGATGGTAACACCGGGGAGCTGTTTTTT.

This clone was found a few times. V gene TRBV6-5 combines with J gene TRBJ1-1; D may be TRBD1 (5 bases). Germline V gene sequence: CDR1 MNHEY, CDR2 SVGAGI. Trimming cost V 4 bases and J 1 base, with 13 bases left between them. CDR3 length: 15 amino acids. In DNA, the CDR3 is TGTGCCAGCAGTTCGCCGGGCAGGGCGAACACTGAAGCTTTCTTT. It translates to CASSSPGRANTEAFF.

The chain combines TRBV7-9 with TRBJ1-6, with D perhaps matching TRBD1 (5 bases). The CDR3 runs to 15 residues. Germline V CDR1 and CDR2: SEHNR, FQNEAQ (reference sequence). Trimming shortened V by 5 bases and J by 7 bases, and 15 bases separated the two germline ends. CDR3 sequence (DNA): TGTGCCAGCAGCCTTCTTAATCCAGGGAATTCACCCCTCCACTTT. Its translation: CASSLLNPGNSPLHF.

This clone occurred a few times. The chain carries TRBV6-5 and TRBJ1-6, with D possibly matching TRBD1 (6 bases). CDR3 length: 14 amino acids. Trimming removed 5 bases at V and 6 bases at J, with 11 bases between. In germline, CDR1 is MNHEY, CDR2 SVGAGI. The CDR3, as DNA: TGTGCCAGCAGTCCAGACAGGTTTAATTCACCCCTCCACTTT. This sequence encodes CASSPDRFNSPLHF.

The V gene is TRBV5-1, the J gene TRBJ2-1; 9 nucleotides agree with TRBD2. Trimming took 0 bases from V and 1 from J; bases not matched to a gene: 2. Germline CDR1 and CDR2: SGHRS and YFSETQ. This CDR3 is built from 16 residues. CDR3: CASSLGAGGSYNEQFF. DNA for the CDR3: TGCGCCAGCAGCTTGGGTGCGGGAGGGTCCTACAATGAGCAGTTCTTC.

The gene calls are TRBV5-4 and TRBJ2-3; the D gene is possibly TRBD2 (7 bases). In germline, CDR1 is SGHNT, CDR2 YYREEE (reference sequence). V was cut by 1 base and J by 4 bases, with 10 bases left in between. The CDR3 runs to 14 residues. The CDR3 DNA sequence: TGTGCCAGCAGCTTGCAGGGGAGGGCAGATACGCAGTATTTT. Protein product: CASSLQGRADTQYF.

This clone was seen more than once but under ten times. This sequence joins TRBV13 and TRBJ2-7, with TRBD1 identical over 7 bases. The CDR3 runs 17 residues. J was trimmed by 3 bases and V by 6 bases; bases with no gene match: 17. CDR1 PRHDT and CDR2 FYEKMQ come from the germline V gene (reference sequence). CDR3 in amino acids: CASSLRSLTGEIYEQYF. CDR3 sequence (DNA): TGTGCCAGCAGTTTAAGGTCCCTAACAGGGGAAATCTACGAGCAGTACTTC.

This clone was counted once. The rearrangement links TRBV5-1 to TRBJ2-5; 10 nucleotides align to TRBD2. Germline CDR1 is SGHRS and CDR2 is YFSETQ. The CDR3 extends over 16 amino acids. V trimming: 0 bases; J trimming: 4 bases; junction bases outside the gene matches: 6. CDR3 nucleotides: TGCGCCAGCAGCTTGGCGGTACTAGCGGGGTTAGAGACCCAGTACTTC. This encodes CASSLAVLAGLETQYF.

This clone occurred a few times. The chain is built from TRBV28 and TRBJ2-3; a weak D match, TRBD1 (5 bases). V was shortened by 5 bases and J by 2 bases, with 17 bases between the two germline ends. Germline loops: CDR1 MDHEN, CDR2 SYDVKM. This CDR3 region has 16 residues. The CDR3 DNA reads as TGTGCCAGCAGTCTCAGGGTCCAAAACCCCACAGATACGCAGTATTTT. Encoded protein: CASSLRVQNPTDTQYF. The full variable domain, rest sourced from reference TRBV28 and TRBJ2-3, is DVKVTQSSRYLVKRTGEKVFLECVQDMDHENMFWYRQDPGLGLRLIYFSYDVKMKEKGDIPEGYSVSREKKERFSLILESASTNQTSMYLCASSLRVQNPTDTQYFGPGTRLTVL.

The chain recombines TRBV2 with TRBJ1-5, with 10 bases lining up with TRBD1. Germline V gene data show CDR1 as SNHLY and CDR2 as FYNNEI. V lost 6 bases, J lost 6 bases, and 8 bases stayed unmatched. The CDR3 totals 15 residues. The CDR3 bases are TGTGCCAGCAGCGCCGGACAGGGGGAGGTTCAGCCCCAGCATTTT. The encoded protein is CASSAGQGEVQPQHF. The variable domain in full, with the rest retrieved from reference TRBV2 and TRBJ1-5, is EPEVTQTPSHQVTQMGQEVILRCVPISNHLYFYWYRQILGQKVEFLVSFYNNEISEKSEIFDDQFSVERPDGSNFTLKIRSTKLEDSAMYFCASSAGQGEVQPQHFGDGTRLSIL.

This rearrangement joins TRBV9 to TRBJ2-1, with D tentatively TRBD1 (6 bases). Germline lookup yields CDR1 SGDLS and CDR2 YYNGEE. V lost 3 bases and J 5 bases, leaving 15 bases between the germline ends. The CDR3 contains 15 residues. CDR3 protein: CASSEGTLGNNEQFF. Here the CDR3 DNA reads TGTGCCAGCAGCGAAGGGACACTGGGAAACAATGAGCAGTTCTTC.

The chain is built from TRBV6-1 and TRBJ2-5, with 7 nucleotides matching TRBD2. The J call is uncertain, as TRBJ2-7 better fits the DNA end. The CDR3 runs 15 residues. Germline CDR1 reads MNHNS; CDR2 reads SASEGT. In DNA, the CDR3 is TGTGCCAGCAGTGAAGCGAGGGACTACTCCTACGAGCAGTACTTC. Translated: CASSEARDYSYEQYF.

This chain links TRBV5-1 with TRBJ1-5; D perhaps matches TRBD1 (5 bases). Germline V gives CDR1 SGHRS, CDR2 YFSETQ. This CDR3 contains 14 residues. Trimming cost V 5 bases and J 2 bases, with 11 bases left between them. CDR3 amino acids: CASSMAGGNQPQHF. The CDR3 DNA reads TGCGCCAGCAGTATGGCGGGGGGCAATCAGCCCCAGCATTTT.

This clone showed up just once. The chain joins TRBV7-2 to TRBJ2-2, with D tentatively TRBD1 (5 bases). Per the germline V gene, CDR1 is SGHTA and CDR2 is FQGNSA. This CDR3 has 16 residues. V lost 1 base and J 6 bases, leaving 15 bases between the germline ends. CDR3 loop: CASSLGWQGRSGELFF. DNA of the CDR3: TGTGCCAGCAGCTTAGGTTGGCAGGGAAGGTCCGGGGAGCTGTTTTTT.

V usage is TRBV7-9 and J usage is TRBJ1-5, with TRBD1 as a possible D gene (5 bases). Germline V gene lookup returns CDR1 SEHNR and CDR2 FQNEAQ (reference sequence). V dropped 5 bases and J dropped 9 bases, with 11 bases sitting between them. The CDR3 extends over 12 amino acids. This CDR3 reads CASSVSQGPQHF. Written as DNA, the CDR3 is TGTGCCAGCAGCGTTAGTCAGGGGCCCCAGCATTTT.

This chain links TRBV14 with TRBJ2-7; tentatively, D is TRBD2 (6 bases). Looked up from germline, CDR1 is SGHDN and CDR2 is FVKESK. Trimming took off 0 bases at V and 7 bases at J, with 16 bases between the two ends. This CDR3 spans 15 amino acids. The CDR3 spells CASSQEGGWGREQYF. In DNA, the CDR3 is TGTGCCAGCAGCCAAGAAGGAGGGTGGGGAAGGGAGCAGTACTTC.